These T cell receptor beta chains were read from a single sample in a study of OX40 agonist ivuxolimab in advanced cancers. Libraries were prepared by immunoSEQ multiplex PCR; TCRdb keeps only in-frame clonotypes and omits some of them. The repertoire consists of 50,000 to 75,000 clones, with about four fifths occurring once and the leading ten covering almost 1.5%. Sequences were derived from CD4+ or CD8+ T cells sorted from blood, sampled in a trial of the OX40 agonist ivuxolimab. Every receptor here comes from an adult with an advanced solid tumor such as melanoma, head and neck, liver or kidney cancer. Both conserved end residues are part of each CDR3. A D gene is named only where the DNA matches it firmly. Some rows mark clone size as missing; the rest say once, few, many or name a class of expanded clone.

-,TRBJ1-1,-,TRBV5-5,CASSLFLRNTEAFF,TGTGCCAGCAGCTTGTTTCTTAGGAACACTGAAGCTTTCTTT
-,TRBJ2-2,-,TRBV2,CASRRVAAHTGELFF,TGTGCCAGCAGGCGGGTCGCGGCCCACACCGGGGAGCTGTTTTTT
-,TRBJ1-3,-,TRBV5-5,CASSLAVHSGNTIYF,TGTGCCAGCAGCTTAGCAGTACACTCTGGAAACACCATATATTTT
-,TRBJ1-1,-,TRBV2,CASSRVMNTEAFF,TGTGCCAGCAGTCGGGTCATGAACACTGAAGCTTTCTTT
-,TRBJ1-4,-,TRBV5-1,CASRIATNEKLFF,TGCGCCAGCAGGATCGCAACTAATGAAAAACTGTTTTTT
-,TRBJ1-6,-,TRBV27,CASSYKLNSPLHF,TGTGCCAGCAGTTATAAGTTGAATTCACCCCTCCACTTT
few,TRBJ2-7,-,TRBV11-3,CASSLDLNPLDEQYF,TGTGCCAGCAGCTTAGATCTAAACCCTTTGGACGAGCAGTACTTC
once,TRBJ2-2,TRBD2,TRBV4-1,CASSQGGLAGVGTGELFF,TGCGCCAGCAGCCAAGGAGGACTAGCGGGAGTAGGCACCGGGGAGCTGTTTTTT
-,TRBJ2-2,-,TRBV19,CASSASTMFSNTGELFF,TGTGCCAGTAGTGCCTCGACTATGTTCAGCAACACCGGGGAGCTGTTTTTT
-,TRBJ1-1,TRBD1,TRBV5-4,CASSRPQGGTEAFF,TGTGCCAGCAGCCGACCTCAGGGGGGGACTGAAGCTTTCTTT
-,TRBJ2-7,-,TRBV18,CASSPGTGDDEQYF,TGTGCCAGCTCACCTGGAACAGGAGATGACGAGCAGTACTTC
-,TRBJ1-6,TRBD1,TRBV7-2,CASSRGQGAGSPLHF,TGTGCCAGCAGCCGGGGACAGGGGGCTGGTTCACCCCTCCACTTT
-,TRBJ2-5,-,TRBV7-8,CATTSRGTLETQYF,TGTGCCACCACTTCCCGGGGGACGCTCGAGACCCAGTACTTC
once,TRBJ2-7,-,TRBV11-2,CASSLGQRLYF,TGTGCCAGCAGCTTAGGGCAGAGGCTATACTTC
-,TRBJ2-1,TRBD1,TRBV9,CASSERGQGTNEQFF,TGTGCCAGCAGCGAGAGGGGACAGGGGACCAATGAGCAGTTCTTC
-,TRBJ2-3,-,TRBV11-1,CASSGGTRLRTDTQYF,TGTGCCAGCAGCGGAGGGACACGGTTGCGCACAGATACGCAGTATTTT
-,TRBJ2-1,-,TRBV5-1,CASSLGQGKGEQFF,TGCGCCAGCAGCTTGGGGCAGGGGAAGGGTGAGCAGTTCTTC
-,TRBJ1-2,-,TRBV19,CASSSGHDNYGYTF,TGTGCCAGTAGCTCGGGACACGATAACTATGGCTACACCTTC
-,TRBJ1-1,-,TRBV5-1,CASSFDRNTEAFF,TGCGCCAGCAGCTTCGATAGGAACACTGAAGCTTTCTTT
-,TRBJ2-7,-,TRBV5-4,CASSFDRLPSYEQYF,TGTGCCAGCAGCTTCGACAGGCTCCCCTCCTACGAGCAGTACTTC
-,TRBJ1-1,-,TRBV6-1,CASCYGDGKGEAFF,TGTGCCAGCTGCTATGGGGACGGTAAGGGTGAAGCTTTCTTT
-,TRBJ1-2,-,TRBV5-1,CASSQSVAVTNYGYTF,TGCGCCAGCAGCCAATCCGTGGCAGTGACTAACTATGGCTACACCTTC
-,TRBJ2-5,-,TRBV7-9,CASSLIETQYF,TGTGCCAGCAGCTTAATTGAGACCCAGTACTTC
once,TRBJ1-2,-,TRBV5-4,CASSLALTGYGYTF,TGTGCCAGCAGCCTGGCCTTGACAGGCTATGGCTACACCTTC
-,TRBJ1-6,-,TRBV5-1,CASSLREEGNSPLHF,TGCGCCAGCAGCTTAAGAGAGGAGGGGAATTCACCCCTCCACTTT
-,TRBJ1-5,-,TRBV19,CASTRRESNQPQHF,TGTGCCAGTACTCGGAGGGAAAGCAATCAGCCCCAGCATTTT
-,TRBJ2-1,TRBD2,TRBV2,CASRGRGGSLSPNEQFF,TGTGCCAGCAGAGGACGGGGGGGGTCGTTATCCCCTAATGAGCAGTTCTTC
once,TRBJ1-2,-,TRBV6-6,CASSYGTEAAGYTF,TGTGCCAGCAGTTACGGCACCGAGGCCGCTGGCTACACCTTC
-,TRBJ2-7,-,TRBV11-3,CASSDRYEQYF,TGTGCCAGTAGTGACAGGTACGAGCAGTACTTC
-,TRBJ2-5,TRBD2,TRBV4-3,CASSQDHTSGGGETQYF,TGCGCCAGCAGCCAAGATCACACTAGCGGGGGGGGTGAGACCCAGTACTTC
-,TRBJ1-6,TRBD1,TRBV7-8,CASSFLRDRGVSYNSPLHF,TGTGCCAGCAGCTTCCTCCGGGACAGGGGAGTTTCCTATAATTCACCCCTCCACTTT
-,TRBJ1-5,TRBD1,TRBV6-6,CAVTGQGAGQPQHF,TGTGCCGTCACTGGACAGGGCGCGGGTCAGCCCCAGCATTTT
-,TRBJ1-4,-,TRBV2,CASRSGPASEKLFF,TGTGCCAGCAGGTCGGGTCCTGCATCTGAAAAACTGTTTTTT
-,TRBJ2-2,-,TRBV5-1,CASSLDGANTGELFF,TGCGCCAGCAGCTTGGACGGCGCGAACACCGGGGAGCTGTTTTTT
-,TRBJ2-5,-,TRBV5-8,CASSFFRQAGQETQYF,TGTGCCAGCAGCTTTTTTCGACAGGCTGGCCAAGAGACCCAGTACTTC
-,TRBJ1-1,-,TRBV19,CASSIIRDANRLTEAFF,TGTGCCAGTAGTATTATTAGGGACGCAAATCGGCTAACTGAAGCTTTCTTT
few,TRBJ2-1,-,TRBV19,CASSMVRVGGEQFF,TGTGCCAGTAGTATGGTGAGGGTCGGTGGTGAGCAGTTCTTC
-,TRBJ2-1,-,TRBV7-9,CASSHPVGRARVSHNEQFF,TGTGCCAGCAGCCACCCGGTGGGGCGCGCAAGGGTGTCCCACAATGAGCAGTTCTTC
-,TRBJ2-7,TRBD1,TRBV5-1,CASSLGRRQGSSYEQYF,TGCGCCAGCAGCTTGGGGCGCAGACAGGGGAGCTCCTACGAGCAGTACTTC
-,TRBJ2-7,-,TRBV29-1,CSVEVRYEQYF,TGCAGCGTTGAAGTTCGTTACGAGCAGTACTTC
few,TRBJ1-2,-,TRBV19,CASSIDSRSGYTF,TGTGCCAGTAGTATAGACAGCCGTTCCGGCTACACCTTC
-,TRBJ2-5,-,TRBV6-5,CASSLATGRGRTQYF,TGTGCCAGCAGTTTAGCGACAGGGCGCGGGAGGACCCAGTACTTC
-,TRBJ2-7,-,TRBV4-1,CASSQDRGGSGEQYF,TGCGCCAGCAGCCAAGATAGGGGGGGCTCGGGCGAGCAGTACTTC
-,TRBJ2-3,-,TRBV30,CAWKRSQSRTDTQYF,TGTGCCTGGAAACGGTCCCAGTCTCGCACAGATACGCAGTATTTT
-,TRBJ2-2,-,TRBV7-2,CASSLGLGAGELFF,TGTGCCAGCAGCTTAGGGCTGGGAGCCGGGGAGCTGTTTTTT
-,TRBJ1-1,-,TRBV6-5,CASWNTEAFF,TGTGCCAGCTGGAACACTGAAGCTTTCTTT
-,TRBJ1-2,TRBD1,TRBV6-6,CASRDGQDPGYTF,TGTGCCAGCAGAGATGGACAGGATCCTGGCTACACCTTC
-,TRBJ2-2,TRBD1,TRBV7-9,CASSSGQPNTGELFF,TGTGCCAGCAGCTCGGGACAGCCGAACACCGGGGAGCTGTTTTTT
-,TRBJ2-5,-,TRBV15,CATSGGGLETQYF,TGTGCCACCAGCGGAGGGGGATTGGAGACCCAGTACTTC
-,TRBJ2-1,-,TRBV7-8,CASSLMGWGQEYNEQFF,TGTGCCAGCAGCTTAATGGGGTGGGGGCAGGAGTACAATGAGCAGTTCTTC
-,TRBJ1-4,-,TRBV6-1,CASSDLGEKLFF,TGTGCCAGCAGTGACCTAGGTGAAAAACTGTTTTTT
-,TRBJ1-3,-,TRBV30,CAWDRGRSGNTIYF,TGTGCCTGGGACCGCGGCCGCTCTGGAAACACCATATATTTT
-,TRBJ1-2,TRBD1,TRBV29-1,CSTGQGDYGYTF,TGCAGCACCGGACAGGGAGACTATGGCTACACCTTC
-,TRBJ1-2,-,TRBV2,CASSWAGINYGYTF,TGTGCCAGCAGCTGGGCAGGGATAAACTATGGCTACACCTTC
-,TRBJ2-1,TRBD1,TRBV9,CASSVKWKTGQVSNEQFF,TGTGCCAGCAGCGTCAAATGGAAGACGGGACAGGTGAGCAATGAGCAGTTCTTC